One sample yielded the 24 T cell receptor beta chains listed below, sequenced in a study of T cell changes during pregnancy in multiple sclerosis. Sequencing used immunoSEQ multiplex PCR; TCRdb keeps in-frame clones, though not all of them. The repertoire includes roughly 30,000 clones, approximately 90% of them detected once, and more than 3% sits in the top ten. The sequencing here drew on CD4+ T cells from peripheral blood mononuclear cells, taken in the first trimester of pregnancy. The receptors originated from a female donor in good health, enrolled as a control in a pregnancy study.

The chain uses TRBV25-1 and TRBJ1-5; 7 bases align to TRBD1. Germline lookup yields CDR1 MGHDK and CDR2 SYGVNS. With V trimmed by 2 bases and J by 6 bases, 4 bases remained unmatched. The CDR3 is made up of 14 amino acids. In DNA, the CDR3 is TGTGCCAGCAGTGAACGACAGGGCACTCAGCCCCAGCATTTT. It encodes CASSERQGTQPQHF.

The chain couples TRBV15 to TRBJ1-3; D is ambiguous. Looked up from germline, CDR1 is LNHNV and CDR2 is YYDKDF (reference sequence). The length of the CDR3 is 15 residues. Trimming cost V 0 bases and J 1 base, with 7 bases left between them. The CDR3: CATSRDAGSGNTIYF. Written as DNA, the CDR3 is TGTGCCACCAGCAGAGATGCGGGGTCTGGAAACACCATATATTTT.

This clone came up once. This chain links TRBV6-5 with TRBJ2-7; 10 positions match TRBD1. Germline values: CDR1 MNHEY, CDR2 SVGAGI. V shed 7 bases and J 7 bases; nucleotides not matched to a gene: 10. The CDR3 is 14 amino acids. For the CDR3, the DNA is TGTGCCAGCAAAAGAGGGGGACAGGGGCGAGAGCAGTACTTC. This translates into CASKRGGQGREQYF.

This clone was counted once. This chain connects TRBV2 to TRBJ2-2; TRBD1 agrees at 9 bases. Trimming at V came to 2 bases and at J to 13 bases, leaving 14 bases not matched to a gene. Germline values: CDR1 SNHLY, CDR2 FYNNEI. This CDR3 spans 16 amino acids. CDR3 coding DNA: TGTGCCAGCAGTGAATTATCGACAGGGGGTTGGGAGGTGCTGTTTTTT. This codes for CASSELSTGGWEVLFF.

In nucleotides, the CDR3 is TGTGCCAGCTCACCGTCGGGGTTAGAGACCCAGTACTTC. Translation gives CASSPSGLETQYF. The J gene is TRBJ2-5, the V gene TRBV18; a possible D gene is TRBD2 (5 bases). The germline CDR1 and CDR2 sequences are KGHSH and LQKENI. V lost 3 bases, J lost 4 bases, and 9 bases lay in between. This CDR3 contains 13 residues.

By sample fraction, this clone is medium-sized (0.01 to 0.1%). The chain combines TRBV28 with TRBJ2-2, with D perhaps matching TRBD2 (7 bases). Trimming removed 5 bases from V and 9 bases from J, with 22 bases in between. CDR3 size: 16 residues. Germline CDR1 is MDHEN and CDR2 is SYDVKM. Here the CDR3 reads CASSGGAGVGRWELFF. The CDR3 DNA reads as TGTGCCAGCAGTGGGGGGGCAGGGGTCGGAAGGTGGGAGCTGTTTTTT. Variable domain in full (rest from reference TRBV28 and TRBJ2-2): DVKVTQSSRYLVKRTGEKVFLECVQDMDHENMFWYRQDPGLGLRLIYFSYDVKMKEKGDIPEGYSVSREKKERFSLILESASTNQTSMYLCASSGGAGVGRWELFFGEGSRLTVL.

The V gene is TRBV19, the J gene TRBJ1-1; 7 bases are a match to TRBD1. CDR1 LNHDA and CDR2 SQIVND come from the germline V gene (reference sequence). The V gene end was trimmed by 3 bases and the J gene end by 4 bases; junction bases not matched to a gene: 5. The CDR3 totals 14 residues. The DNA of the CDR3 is TGTGCCAGTAGTATGGGGACAGTGGGCACTGAAGCTTTCTTT. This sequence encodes CASSMGTVGTEAFF.

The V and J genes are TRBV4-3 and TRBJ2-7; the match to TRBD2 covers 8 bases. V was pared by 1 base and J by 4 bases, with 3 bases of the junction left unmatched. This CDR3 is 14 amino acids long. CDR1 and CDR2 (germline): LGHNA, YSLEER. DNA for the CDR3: TGCGCCAGCAGCCAAGCGTTAGCGGGGTACGAGCAGTACTTC. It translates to CASSQALAGYEQYF.

The CDR3 protein is CASSLGGTGLRPLHF. CDR3 DNA sequence: TGTGCCAGCAGCTTGGGGGGGACAGGCCTGAGACCCCTCCACTTT. The chain is built from TRBV13 and TRBJ1-6; 8 bases match TRBD1. The CDR3 loop spans 15 amino acids. CDR1 and CDR2 from the germline V gene are PRHDT and FYEKMQ (reference sequence). V lost 3 bases and J lost 12; bases outside the gene matches: 10.

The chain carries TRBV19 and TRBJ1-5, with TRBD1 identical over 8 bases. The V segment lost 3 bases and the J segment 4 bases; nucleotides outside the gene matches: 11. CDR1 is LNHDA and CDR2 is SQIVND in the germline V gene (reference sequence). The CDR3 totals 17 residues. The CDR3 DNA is TGTGCCAGTAGTATGAGGGACAGGTACGGGGATAATCAGCCCCAGCATTTT. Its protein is CASSMRDRYGDNQPQHF. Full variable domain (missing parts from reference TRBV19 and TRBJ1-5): DGGITQSPKYLFRKEGQNVTLSCEQNLNHDAMYWYRQDPGQGLRLIYYSQIVNDFQKGDIAEGYSVSREKKESFPLTVTSAQKNPTAFYLCASSMRDRYGDNQPQHFGDGTRLSIL.

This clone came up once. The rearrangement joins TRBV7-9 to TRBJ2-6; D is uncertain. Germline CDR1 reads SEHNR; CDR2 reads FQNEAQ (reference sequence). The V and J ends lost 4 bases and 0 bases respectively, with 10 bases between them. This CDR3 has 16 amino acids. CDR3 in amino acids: CASSSRSGSGANVLTF. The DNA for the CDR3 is TGTGCCAGCAGCTCAAGGTCGGGCTCTGGGGCCAACGTCCTGACTTTC.

CDR3 DNA: TGTGCCAGCAGCCCACGGACTAGCGGAACCTACGAGCAGTACTTC. This encodes CASSPRTSGTYEQYF. This chain uses TRBV5-4 with TRBJ2-7; 10 bases line up with TRBD2. Germline CDR1 reads SGHNT; CDR2 reads YYREEE (reference sequence). Trimming removed 4 bases from V and 2 bases from J; junction bases left unmatched: 6. The CDR3 has 15 residues.

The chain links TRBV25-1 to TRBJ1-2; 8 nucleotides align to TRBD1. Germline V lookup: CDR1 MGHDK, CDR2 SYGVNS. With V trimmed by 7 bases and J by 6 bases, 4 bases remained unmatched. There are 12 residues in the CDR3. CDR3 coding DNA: TGTGCCAGCACCCTGACAGGGGATGGCTACACCTTC. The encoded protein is CASTLTGDGYTF.

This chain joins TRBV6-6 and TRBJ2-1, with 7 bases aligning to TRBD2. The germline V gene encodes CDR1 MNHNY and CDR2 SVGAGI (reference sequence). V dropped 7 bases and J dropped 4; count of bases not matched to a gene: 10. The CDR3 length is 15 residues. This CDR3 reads CASTEAGVAYNEQFF. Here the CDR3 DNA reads TGTGCCAGCACCGAGGCGGGGGTCGCTTACAATGAGCAGTTCTTC.

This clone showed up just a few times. Written as DNA, the CDR3 is TGTGCCAGCAGTGGCGGACTAGCGGGACGCTCCTACAATGAGCAGTTCTTC. Its protein product is CASSGGLAGRSYNEQFF. The chain combines TRBV6-1 with TRBJ2-1; 12 positions match TRBD2. CDR1 and CDR2 (germline): MNHNS, SASEGT. The CDR3 contains 17 residues. Losses at the gene ends were 4 bases for V and 0 bases for J; bases not matched to a gene: 4.

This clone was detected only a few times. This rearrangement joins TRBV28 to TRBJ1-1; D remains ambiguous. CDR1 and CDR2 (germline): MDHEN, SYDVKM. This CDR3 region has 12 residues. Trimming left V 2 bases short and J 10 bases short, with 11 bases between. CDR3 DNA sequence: TGTGCCAGCAGTTTAAGACCCGAGGGAGCTTTCTTT. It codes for CASSLRPEGAFF. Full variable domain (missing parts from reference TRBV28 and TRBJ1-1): DVKVTQSSRYLVKRTGEKVFLECVQDMDHENMFWYRQDPGLGLRLIYFSYDVKMKEKGDIPEGYSVSREKKERFSLILESASTNQTSMYLCASSLRPEGAFFGQGTRLTVV.

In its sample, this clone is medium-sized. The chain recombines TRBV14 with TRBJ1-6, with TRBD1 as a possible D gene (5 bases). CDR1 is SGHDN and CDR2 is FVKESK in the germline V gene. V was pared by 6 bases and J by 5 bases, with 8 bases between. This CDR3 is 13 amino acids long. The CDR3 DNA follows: TGTGCCAGCAGACAGGTGGATAATTCACCCCTCCACTTT. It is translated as CASRQVDNSPLHF.

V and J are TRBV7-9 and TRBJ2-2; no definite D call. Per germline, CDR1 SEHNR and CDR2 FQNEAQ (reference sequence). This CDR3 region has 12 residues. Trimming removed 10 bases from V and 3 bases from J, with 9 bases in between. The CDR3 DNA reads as TGTGCCATAACGCAGGACACCGGGGAGCTGTTTTTT. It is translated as CAITQDTGELFF.

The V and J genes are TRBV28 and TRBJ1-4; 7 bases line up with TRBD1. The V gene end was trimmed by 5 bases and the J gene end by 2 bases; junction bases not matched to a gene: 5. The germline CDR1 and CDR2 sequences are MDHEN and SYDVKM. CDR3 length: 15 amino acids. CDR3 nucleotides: TGTGCCAGCAGTCCACCGGGACAGACTAATGAAAAACTGTTTTTT. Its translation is CASSPPGQTNEKLFF.

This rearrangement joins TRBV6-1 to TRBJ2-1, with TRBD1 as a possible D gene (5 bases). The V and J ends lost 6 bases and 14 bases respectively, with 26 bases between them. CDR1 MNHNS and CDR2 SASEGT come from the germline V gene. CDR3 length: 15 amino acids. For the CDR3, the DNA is TGTGCCAGCAGCAAAGGGGTAGGACGGCTAATCATCGAGTTCTTC. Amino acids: CASSKGVGRLIIEFF.

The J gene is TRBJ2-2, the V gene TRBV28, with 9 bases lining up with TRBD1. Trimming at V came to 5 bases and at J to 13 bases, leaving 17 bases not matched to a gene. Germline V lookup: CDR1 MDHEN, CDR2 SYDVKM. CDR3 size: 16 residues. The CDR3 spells CASSPQPGQGDVRLFF. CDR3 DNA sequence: TGTGCCAGCAGTCCACAACCGGGACAGGGAGACGTCAGGCTGTTTTTT.

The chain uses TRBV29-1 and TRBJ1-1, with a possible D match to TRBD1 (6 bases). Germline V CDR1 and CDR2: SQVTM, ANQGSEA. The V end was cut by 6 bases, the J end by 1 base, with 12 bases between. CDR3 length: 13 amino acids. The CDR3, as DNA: TGCAGCGTGGCCGGGACAAAGAACACTGAAGCTTTCTTT. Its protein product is CSVAGTKNTEAFF.

CDR3 nucleotides: TGTGCCAGCAGGGGGGGGGCGCCTACCGGGGAGCTGTTTTTT. Translating gives CASRGGAPTGELFF. The rearrangement joins TRBV2 to TRBJ2-2, with D possibly being TRBD2 (7 bases). Germline-derived CDR1 and CDR2 are SNHLY and FYNNEI. The CDR3 consists of 14 residues. The V gene lost 6 bases and the J gene lost 5 bases, with 13 bases spanning the gap.

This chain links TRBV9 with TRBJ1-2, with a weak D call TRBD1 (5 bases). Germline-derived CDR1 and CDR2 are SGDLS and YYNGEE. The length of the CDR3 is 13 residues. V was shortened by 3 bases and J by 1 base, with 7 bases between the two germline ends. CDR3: CASSADSNYGYTF. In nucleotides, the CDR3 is TGTGCCAGCAGCGCTGACAGTAACTATGGCTACACCTTC. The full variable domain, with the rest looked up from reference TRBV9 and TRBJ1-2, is DSGVTQTPKHLITATGQRVTLRCSPRSGDLSVYWYQQSLDQGLQFLIQYYNGEERAKGNILERFSAQQFPDLHSELNLSSLELGDSALYFCASSADSNYGYTFGSGTRLTVV.